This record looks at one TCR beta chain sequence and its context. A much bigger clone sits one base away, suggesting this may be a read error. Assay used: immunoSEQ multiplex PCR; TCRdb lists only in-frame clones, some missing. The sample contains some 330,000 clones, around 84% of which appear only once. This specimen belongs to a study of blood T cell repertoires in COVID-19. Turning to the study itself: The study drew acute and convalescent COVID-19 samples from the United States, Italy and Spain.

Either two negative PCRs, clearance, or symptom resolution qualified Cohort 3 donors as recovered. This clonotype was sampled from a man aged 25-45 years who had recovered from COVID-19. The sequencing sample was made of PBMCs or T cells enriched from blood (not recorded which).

The CDR3 nucleotides read TGTGCCAGCAGCTCAGGGACAGGGAACTATGGCTACACCTTC. Translating gives CASSSGTGNYGYTF. The J gene is TRBJ1-2, the V gene TRBV7-9, with 9 nucleotides matching TRBD1. Germline V CDR1 and CDR2: SEHNR, FQNEAQ (reference sequence). This CDR3 is built from 14 residues. J gave up 2 bases and V 4 bases, and 2 bases lay outside the gene matches.